This T cell receptor (beta chain) was captured by sequencing in a study of cytomegalovirus exposure and HLA in healthy donors. Study-wide results and caveats: It has been reported that TCR beta sequences accurately predicted the HLA-A and HLA-B alleles of most subjects. The study labeled 150 to 200 TCR beta chains cytomegalovirus-associated.

A note on this clone: Its specificity is not known.

The study ran its PCR with 60 Vbeta and 13 Jbeta primers. Data came from immunoSEQ multiplex PCR; TCRdb stores just in-frame clones and leaves some out. Among some 180,000 clones listed, 82% were seen once. The sample was PBMCs. This receptor was identified in a man aged 40-49 years in good health and CMV-seronegative.

This chain's CDR3 is CASSLAGLAGGRDEQYF. The CDR3 DNA sequence: TGTGCCAGCAGCTTAGCTGGACTAGCGGGGGGACGGGACGAGCAGTACTTC. The J gene is TRBJ2-7, the V gene TRBV7-9; 14 bases map to TRBD2. The CDR3 loop spans 17 amino acids. Per germline, CDR1 SEHNR and CDR2 FQNEAQ (reference sequence). The ends lost 0 bases at V and 5 bases at J; junction bases unmatched: 6.